This T cell receptor (beta chain) appears in the sequencing data of a study of blood T cell repertoires in COVID-19. Participants spanned ages roughly 18 to 90 years and resided in over 20 US areas. The CDR3 is made up of 11 amino acids. Trimming stripped 5 bases from V and 7 bases from J, with 9 bases between. Germline V gene sequence: CDR1 MNHEY, CDR2 SVGEGT. The repertoire was sequenced with immunoSEQ multiplex PCR; TCRdb's copy has only in-frame clones and lacks some. The repertoire holds about 250,000 clones, about 91% seen once, with 2.6% in the top ten. Sequencing used PBMCs or T cells enriched from blood (not recorded which). The chain combines TRBV6-2 or TRBV6-3 with TRBJ2-7; weak D call: TRBD1 (6 bases). The TCR was taken from a woman between 25 and 40 years old with acute COVID-19. Written as DNA, the CDR3 is TGTGCCAGCAGTGAGGGGGTTGAGCAGTACTTC. Translated: CASSEGVEQYF.